These T cell receptor beta chains were read from a single sample in a study of read filtering for tumor transcriptome and immune sequencing. Using its own MiXCR run on the reads, TCRdb lists one record per CDR3 protein. Of roughly 59,000 distinct CDR3 sequences in the sample, approximately 18% were seen once. Sequencing was carried out using a population of CD138-negative cells sorted from bone marrow. Receptor source: a donor at least 40 years old with multiple myeloma. The CDR3 runs from the conserved cysteine through the conserved F or W. The order of the fields is CDR3 protein, V gene, clone size, D gene, J gene. The D gene is left open where the match is weak. Not every row has a clone size; where given, it reads once, few, many or a size class.

CDR3aa: CASWDSGGQRGELFF; v_gene: TRBV12-3/TRBV12-4; abundance: many; d_gene: TRBD2; j_gene: TRBJ2-2
CDR3aa: CSVERTDPNTGELFF; v_gene: TRBV29-1; abundance: many; d_gene: NA; j_gene: TRBJ2-2
CDR3aa: CASSYITGGTVGELFF; v_gene: TRBV6-2/TRBV6-3; abundance: many; d_gene: TRBD2; j_gene: TRBJ2-2
CDR3aa: CASSDFGELFF; v_gene: TRBV28; abundance: few; d_gene: NA; j_gene: TRBJ2-2
CDR3aa: CSVEDRANTEAFF; v_gene: TRBV29-1; abundance: many; d_gene: TRBD1; j_gene: TRBJ1-1
CDR3aa: CSANGRMNLPQHF; v_gene: TRBV20-1; abundance: many; d_gene: NA; j_gene: TRBJ1-5
CDR3aa: CASTPFGQGSGANVLTF; v_gene: TRBV3-1; abundance: many; d_gene: TRBD1; j_gene: TRBJ2-6
CDR3aa: CASSVSDGGELFF; v_gene: TRBV19; abundance: many; d_gene: NA; j_gene: TRBJ2-2
CDR3aa: CASSPDSNQPQHF; v_gene: TRBV14; abundance: NA; d_gene: NA; j_gene: TRBJ1-5
CDR3aa: CASSRTGRNNEQFF; v_gene: TRBV5-1; abundance: NA; d_gene: TRBD1; j_gene: TRBJ2-1
CDR3aa: CASSATGRINQPQHF; v_gene: TRBV28; abundance: few; d_gene: NA; j_gene: TRBJ1-5
CDR3aa: CASSYSPEMGFFPNEQFF; v_gene: TRBV6-2/TRBV6-3; abundance: many; d_gene: NA; j_gene: TRBJ2-1
CDR3aa: CASSPPRFARGLGDTQYF; v_gene: TRBV28; abundance: NA; d_gene: NA; j_gene: TRBJ2-3
CDR3aa: CASSSYSGQGVGTEAFF; v_gene: TRBV12-3/TRBV12-4; abundance: many; d_gene: TRBD1; j_gene: TRBJ1-1
CDR3aa: CSVDLQDRDSWNEQFF; v_gene: TRBV29-1; abundance: many; d_gene: TRBD1; j_gene: TRBJ2-1
CDR3aa: CSVGTGPPLGTQYF; v_gene: TRBV29-1; abundance: many; d_gene: NA; j_gene: TRBJ2-5
CDR3aa: CASSHSGSANYGYTF; v_gene: TRBV5-4; abundance: few; d_gene: NA; j_gene: TRBJ1-2
CDR3aa: CASSSLSFRRGESTEAFF; v_gene: TRBV7-9; abundance: many; d_gene: NA; j_gene: TRBJ1-1
CDR3aa: CSARERGRMNTEAFF; v_gene: TRBV20-1; abundance: few; d_gene: NA; j_gene: TRBJ1-1
CDR3aa: CSAPSGNEQYF; v_gene: TRBV20-1; abundance: medium-sized; d_gene: NA; j_gene: TRBJ2-7
CDR3aa: CSASEDLSSEQYF; v_gene: TRBV20-1; abundance: many; d_gene: NA; j_gene: TRBJ2-7
CDR3aa: CASSLSGPHPYNEQFF; v_gene: TRBV11-2; abundance: NA; d_gene: NA; j_gene: TRBJ2-1
CDR3aa: CASSHGLTYEQYF; v_gene: TRBV7-2; abundance: many; d_gene: NA; j_gene: TRBJ2-7
CDR3aa: CASSGTSGNTGELFF; v_gene: TRBV12-3/TRBV12-4; abundance: many; d_gene: TRBD2; j_gene: TRBJ2-2
CDR3aa: CASSRAGGPQPQHF; v_gene: TRBV12-3/TRBV12-4; abundance: many; d_gene: TRBD1; j_gene: TRBJ1-5
CDR3aa: CASSQLTGIGYEQYF; v_gene: TRBV4-1; abundance: many; d_gene: TRBD1; j_gene: TRBJ2-7
CDR3aa: CASSRNYNEQFF; v_gene: TRBV4-1; abundance: many; d_gene: NA; j_gene: TRBJ2-1
CDR3aa: CSANRDFGTEAFF; v_gene: TRBV29-1; abundance: many; d_gene: NA; j_gene: TRBJ1-1
CDR3aa: CASRLDYSYNEQTF; v_gene: TRBV5-1; abundance: NA; d_gene: NA; j_gene: TRBJ2-1
CDR3aa: CASSVIQGASEQYF; v_gene: TRBV10-2; abundance: many; d_gene: TRBD1; j_gene: TRBJ2-7
CDR3aa: CASSRQAMSTEAFF; v_gene: TRBV19; abundance: NA; d_gene: NA; j_gene: TRBJ1-1
CDR3aa: CASTSGINEQFF; v_gene: TRBV6-5; abundance: many; d_gene: TRBD2; j_gene: TRBJ2-1
CDR3aa: CASSRPRGADTQYF; v_gene: TRBV6-2/TRBV6-3; abundance: NA; d_gene: NA; j_gene: TRBJ2-3
CDR3aa: CAISHPGLDRDEQFF; v_gene: TRBV10-3; abundance: many; d_gene: NA; j_gene: TRBJ2-1
CDR3aa: CASSQDLTSGNEQFF; v_gene: TRBV3-1; abundance: many; d_gene: TRBD2; j_gene: TRBJ2-1